What follows describes a single TCR beta chain. Its target is not known. Germline values: CDR1 SGHRS, CDR2 YFSETQ. The CDR3 runs 14 residues. Trimming took off 2 bases at V and 4 bases at J, with 13 bases between the two ends. This sample was included in a study of T cell responses to AZD1222 COVID-19 vaccine. TCRdb's table, derived via immunoSEQ multiplex PCR, lists solely in-frame clones and lacks some. The sample lists approximately 18,000 clones; about four fifths were seen once. Overall study results and limits: Females outnumbered males among donors, who were mostly white British; clonal diversity was possibly underestimated. Epitopes outside B.1.351 and B.1.1.7 mutated regions reportedly drew nearly half of spike TCRs.

The rearrangement links TRBV5-1 to TRBJ2-7; TRBD2 is a possible D gene (6 bases). This receptor was obtained from an adult who received the AZD1222 COVID-19 vaccine. The sequencing used peripheral blood, collected 28 days after the second AZD1222 dose. Here the CDR3 reads CASSFGTGAYEQYF. The CDR3 coding sequence is TGCGCCAGCAGCTTCGGGACTGGGGCTTACGAGCAGTACTTC.